Listed below are T cell receptor beta chains from one sample, sequenced in a study of T cells in Graves' hyperthyroidism and ophthalmopathy. One entry per CDR3 protein results from TCRdb running MiXCR on the multiplex PCR reads. Of a few hundred thousand distinct CDR3 sequences in the sample, around 15% are singletons; the top ten hold roughly 29%. What was sequenced was blood. The source is a young woman with Graves' ophthalmopathy. Each CDR3 is given with its conserved first and last residue. Fields, in order: D gene, clone size, V gene, J gene, CDR3 DNA, CDR3 protein. A D gene is named only where the DNA matches it firmly. Clone size is stated in some rows and not others, as once, few, many or a class when expanded.

D: TRBD2
size: many
V: TRBV7-2
J: TRBJ2-7
DNA: TGTGCCAGCAGCGTCCCATTTGGGGCGGGAGGCGAGCAGTACTTC
CDR3: CASSVPFGAGGEQYF

D: TRBD1
size: many
V: TRBV20-1
J: TRBJ2-7
DNA: TGCAGTGCTAGAGATAACGGACAGGAGGTACTCCGCGTACGAGGTCTCTCCTACGAGCAGTACTTC
CDR3: CSARDNGQEVLRVRGLSYEQYF

D: TRBD1
size: NA
V: TRBV15
J: TRBJ1-4
DNA: TGTGCCACCAGCAGAGCCCCAGGGGGAACTAATGAAAAACTGTTTTTT
CDR3: CATSRAPGGTNEKLFF

D: TRBD2
size: NA
V: TRBV4-1
J: TRBJ2-1
DNA: TGCGCCAGCAGCCAAGCCCTAGCGGGACTTTTACCCAATGAGCAGTTCTTC
CDR3: CASSQALAGLLPNEQFF

D: NA
size: few
V: TRBV6-1
J: TRBJ1-1
DNA: TGTGCCAGCAGCCTGCCAGCGAACACTGAAGCTTTCTTT
CDR3: CASSLPANTEAFF

D: NA
size: many
V: TRBV5-1
J: TRBJ2-3
DNA: TGCGCCAGCAGCTTACGTAATTGGGCAGATACGCAGTATTTT
CDR3: CASSLRNWADTQYF

D: NA
size: NA
V: TRBV3-1
J: TRBJ2-7
DNA: TGTGCCAGCAGCCAAGATTCCGTCTACGAGCAGTACTTC
CDR3: CASSQDSVYEQYF

D: NA
size: NA
V: TRBV9
J: TRBJ2-1
DNA: TGTGCCAGCAGCGGAAGCTTCGGCAGCCCCTACAATGAGCAGTTCTTC
CDR3: CASSGSFGSPYNEQFF

D: TRBD2
size: NA
V: TRBV6-2/TRBV6-3
J: TRBJ2-7
DNA: TGTGCCAGCAGACCCGGGACTAGCGGGAGGCCCTTCTACGAGCAGTACTTC
CDR3: CASRPGTSGRPFYEQYF

D: NA
size: NA
V: TRBV7-9
J: TRBJ2-5
DNA: TGTGCCAGCGGCCCCCCCATAGGAGAGACCCAGTACTTC
CDR3: CASGPPIGETQYF

D: NA
size: NA
V: TRBV28
J: TRBJ2-1
DNA: TGTGCCAGCAGCCCGGCGGGGTTCCTCGGCTACAATGAGCAGTTCTTC
CDR3: CASSPAGFLGYNEQFF

D: NA
size: many
V: TRBV30
J: TRBJ2-1
DNA: TGTGCCTGGAGTGAAATGGGGTACAATGAGCAGTTCTTC
CDR3: CAWSEMGYNEQFF

D: NA
size: NA
V: TRBV5-1
J: TRBJ1-6
DNA: TGCGCCAGCAGCTTTAACCGAGACCTCAATTCACCCCTCCACTTT
CDR3: CASSFNRDLNSPLHF

D: TRBD1
size: many
V: TRBV7-2
J: TRBJ2-7
DNA: TGTGCCAGCAGCTTAGCGCCTCGGGCAGGGGGCTACGAGCAGTACTTC
CDR3: CASSLAPRAGGYEQYF

D: TRBD1
size: NA
V: TRBV5-5
J: TRBJ2-3
DNA: TGTGCCAGCAGCGTGCCACCGGGACAGCGATCTAGCACAGATACGCAGTATTTT
CDR3: CASSVPPGQRSSTDTQYF

D: NA
size: NA
V: TRBV4-1
J: TRBJ1-6
DNA: TGCGCCAGCAGCCCCAGCGTCGATAATTCACCCCTCCACTTT
CDR3: CASSPSVDNSPLHF

D: TRBD1
size: many
V: TRBV20-1
J: TRBJ2-5
DNA: TGCAGTGCAGCCGGGACAGGGGCTCCCGAGACCCAGTACTTC
CDR3: CSAAGTGAPETQYF

D: NA
size: NA
V: TRBV19
J: TRBJ2-2
DNA: TGTGCCAGTATTTCCGGGGCCCCCACCGGGGAGCTGTTTTTT
CDR3: CASISGAPTGELFF

D: TRBD2
size: NA
V: TRBV13
J: TRBJ2-1
DNA: TGTGCCAGCAGCCCCTCGACGGGAGGGCTCTACAATGAGCAGTTCTTC
CDR3: CASSPSTGGLYNEQFF

D: NA
size: once
V: TRBV28
J: TRBJ1-5
DNA: TGTGCCAGCAGTTTAGCGGGTAATAATCGGCCCCAGCATTTT
CDR3: CASSLAGNNRPQHF

D: NA
size: many
V: TRBV28
J: TRBJ2-1
DNA: TGTGCCGAGGGGACCTACAATGAGCAGTTCTTC
CDR3: CAEGTYNEQFF

D: NA
size: NA
V: TRBV7-3
J: TRBJ2-1
DNA: TGTGCCAGCAGCTTAACGGGCGCAGGGGCAGGTGAGCAGTTCTTC
CDR3: CASSLTGAGAGEQFF

D: NA
size: many
V: TRBV28
J: TRBJ1-2
DNA: TGTGCCAGCAGTAAAGGGGGAAACGCTAACTATGGCTACACCTTC
CDR3: CASSKGGNANYGYTF

D: NA
size: NA
V: TRBV29-1
J: TRBJ2-5
DNA: TGCAGCGTTGTGCTTGGGCTAGTCCTCCCAGAGACCCAGTACTTC
CDR3: CSVVLGLVLPETQYF

D: NA
size: many
V: TRBV11-2
J: TRBJ2-7
DNA: TGTGCCAGCAGCTATACGACACCCTCCTACGAGCAGTACTTC
CDR3: CASSYTTPSYEQYF

D: NA
size: many
V: TRBV30
J: TRBJ1-2
DNA: TGTGCCTGGAGTTTAACAGGCCATTCGGGTGGCTACACCTTC
CDR3: CAWSLTGHSGGYTF

D: TRBD1
size: NA
V: TRBV29-1
J: TRBJ1-1
DNA: TGCAGCGTTGATGATGACAGGGGGGACACTGAAGCTTTCTTT
CDR3: CSVDDDRGDTEAFF

D: NA
size: many
V: TRBV30
J: TRBJ2-1
DNA: TGTGCCTGGAGCGGGGCCGGCAATGAGCAGTTCTTC
CDR3: CAWSGAGNEQFF

D: TRBD1
size: many
V: TRBV20-1
J: TRBJ1-5
DNA: TGCAGTGCTCACAGACAGGGGGCAGGTCAGCCCCAGCATTTT
CDR3: CSAHRQGAGQPQHF

D: NA
size: few
V: TRBV12-3/TRBV12-4
J: TRBJ2-1
DNA: TGTGCCAGCAGTTTTCCCGGGGCCAATGAGCAGTTCTTC
CDR3: CASSFPGANEQFF

D: TRBD2
size: NA
V: TRBV10-3
J: TRBJ2-5
DNA: TGTGCCACGGCCGGGTCGTGGCGGGAGGAGACCCAGTACTTC
CDR3: CATAGSWREETQYF

D: NA
size: many
V: TRBV7-2
J: TRBJ1-5
DNA: TGTGCCAGCAGCTTAGCCGATAGACGGCCCCAGCATTTT
CDR3: CASSLADRRPQHF

D: NA
size: many
V: TRBV12-3/TRBV12-4
J: TRBJ1-5
DNA: TGTGCCAGCAGTTCCCGGCCCCCAGATCAGTATAGCAATCAGCCCCAGCATTTT
CDR3: CASSSRPPDQYSNQPQHF

D: TRBD2
size: many
V: TRBV6-1
J: TRBJ2-1
DNA: TGTGCCAGCAACAGGGGACTAGCGGGAGCGTCCTACAATGAGCAGTTCTTC
CDR3: CASNRGLAGASYNEQFF

D: TRBD1
size: NA
V: TRBV2
J: TRBJ1-5
DNA: TGTGCCAGCAGTCATGCCGGGACAGGGGCAGGCAATCAGCCCCAGCATTTT
CDR3: CASSHAGTGAGNQPQHF

D: NA
size: many
V: TRBV24-1
J: TRBJ1-2
DNA: TGTGCCACCAGTGATTTCGGGACGGACTATGGCTACACCTTC
CDR3: CATSDFGTDYGYTF

D: NA
size: few
V: TRBV10-1
J: TRBJ2-7
DNA: TGCGCCAGCAGTGAGGTGCGAGGGGACGAGCAGTACTTC
CDR3: CASSEVRGDEQYF

D: TRBD2
size: many
V: TRBV12-5
J: TRBJ2-1
DNA: TGTGCTAGTGGATATAACAGCGGGAGGGAGTGGGTGTATGAGCAGTTCTTC
CDR3: CASGYNSGREWVYEQFF

D: NA
size: NA
V: TRBV28
J: TRBJ2-5
DNA: TGTGCCAGCATTCGCCATGGGTATTCGTACCAAGAGACCCAGTACTTC
CDR3: CASIRHGYSYQETQYF

D: TRBD1
size: few
V: TRBV2
J: TRBJ1-5
DNA: TGTGCCAGCAGTGAGGACAGGGGGTTGAGTCAGCCCCAGCATTTT
CDR3: CASSEDRGLSQPQHF

D: NA
size: many
V: TRBV30
J: TRBJ2-2
DNA: TGTGCCTGGAAGGACGGGATTTTCACCGGGGAGCTGTTTTTT
CDR3: CAWKDGIFTGELFF

D: TRBD1
size: NA
V: TRBV28
J: TRBJ2-2
DNA: TGTGCCAGCGGAGCCCTCGCAGGGGGCATCGGGGAGCTGTTTTTT
CDR3: CASGALAGGIGELFF

D: NA
size: NA
V: TRBV11-2
J: TRBJ2-4
DNA: TGTGCCAGCAGCTTAGGGGCGGGACCAGGTAGCATTCAGTACTTC
CDR3: CASSLGAGPGSIQYF

D: TRBD2
size: NA
V: TRBV27
J: TRBJ2-3
DNA: TGTGCCAGCAGTTTAATGACTAGCGGCACAGATACGCAGTATTTT
CDR3: CASSLMTSGTDTQYF

D: NA
size: many
V: TRBV10-1
J: TRBJ2-2
DNA: TGCGCCAGCAGAAAACTCACCGGGGAGCTGTTTTTT
CDR3: CASRKLTGELFF

D: NA
size: NA
V: TRBV4-3
J: TRBJ1-6
DNA: TGCGCCAGCAGCCAAGAACAGGGAAGGAATTCACCCCTCCACTTT
CDR3: CASSQEQGRNSPLHF

D: NA
size: many
V: TRBV18
J: TRBJ1-2
DNA: TGTGCCAGCTCACTTCCGGGAGTATCCCCCTATGGCTACACCTTC
CDR3: CASSLPGVSPYGYTF